This T cell receptor beta chain was identified during a study of blood T cell repertoires in COVID-19. Across the study: PBMCs, B-cell-depleted T cells, or T cells provided the cDNA or gDNA that made up the material.

Study processing details: Amplification with reference gene primers provided the estimates of nucleated cell counts. Data came from immunoSEQ multiplex PCR; TCRdb stores just in-frame clones and leaves some out. V and J calls plus clone size are reproduced from that table; the DNA served to infer D and trimming. The repertoire holds 190,000 or so clones, with about 89% as singletons. Trimming cost V 4 bases and J 14 bases, with 17 bases left between them. This CDR3 spans 12 amino acids. The germline CDR1 and CDR2 sequences are SGHDT and YYEEEE. This rearrangement joins TRBV5-6 to TRBJ2-3, with TRBD2 as a possible D gene (6 bases). The sequencing sample was made of peripheral blood. The receptor's source is a middle-aged man with acute or convalescent COVID-19. For the CDR3, the DNA is TGTGCCAGCAGCCCCTCTTTCCGGGAGTTGTATTTT. Its protein is CASSPSFRELYF.